These 31 T cell receptor beta chains originate from one sample sequenced in a study of identical twins. MiXCR was run by TCRdb on the 5' RACE reads, yielding one entry per CDR3 protein. The sample includes 600,000 to 700,000 distinct CDR3 sequences, over 20% of them seen just once. The data also belong to a second study, concerning T cells expressing NK-cell markers.

What was sequenced was PBMCs. Receptors were obtained from a woman younger than 30 in good health.

This clonotype was detected a few times. The rearrangement links TRBV20-1 to TRBJ2-2; 10 bases agree with TRBD2. In germline, CDR1 is DFQATT, CDR2 SNEGSKA (reference sequence). The junction had 9 bases not matched to a gene; V was cut back by 5 bases and J by 0 bases. The CDR3 loop spans 17 amino acids. CDR3 nucleotides: TGCAGTGCTCAGAGTCTAACTAGCGGGGCGAACACCGGGGAGCTGTTTTTT. It encodes CSAQSLTSGANTGELFF.

This clonotype was detected ten times or more. The chain carries TRBV6-2 or TRBV6-3 and TRBJ2-1; 12 nucleotides match TRBD2. The CDR3 consists of 15 residues. The germline V gene encodes CDR1 MNHEY and CDR2 SVGEGT. After removal of 5 bases from V and 10 bases from J, the junction contained 9 bases not matched to a gene. The CDR3 DNA reads TGTGCCAGCAGTCCCCCGACTAGCGGGAGAGGCGAGCAGTTCTTC. Translation gives CASSPPTSGRGEQFF.

This clonotype was seen repeatedly, ten times or more. The chain joins TRBV6-1 to TRBJ1-2, with 7 positions matching TRBD1. The trim removed 6 bases at V and 5 bases at J, leaving 12 bases unmatched. Looked up from germline, CDR1 is MNHNS and CDR2 is SASEGT. The CDR3 has 15 amino acids. The CDR3 nucleotides read TGTGCCAGCAGCCTCCGGGACAGAGGTACTTATGGCTACACCTTC. Its protein is CASSLRDRGTYGYTF.

The table lists this clonotype with a few counts. V and J are TRBV6-2 or TRBV6-3 and TRBJ2-2; no firm D call. V was trimmed by 4 bases and J by 4 bases, leaving 7 bases between them. The germline gives CDR1 MNHEY, CDR2 SVGEGT. The CDR3 covers 13 residues. Here the CDR3 DNA reads TGTGCCAGCAGTTCCTCACGCACCGGGGAGCTGTTTTTT. Translation: CASSSSRTGELFF.

This clonotype has a handful of counts. The chain employs TRBV7-2 and TRBJ2-7, with D tentatively TRBD2 (6 bases). Germline V gene lookup returns CDR1 SGHTA and CDR2 FQGNSA. The CDR3 runs to 15 residues. V lost 3 bases, J lost 3 bases, and 15 bases lay in between. The CDR3 DNA is TGTGCCAGCAGCTTCAAGTTTGGAGGGAGCTACGAGCAGTACTTC. Translated, it gives CASSFKFGGSYEQYF.

This chain connects TRBV5-1 to TRBJ2-3; tentatively, D is TRBD2 (5 bases). Germline values: CDR1 SGHRS, CDR2 YFSETQ. The CDR3 consists of 16 residues. The V end was cut by 5 bases, the J end by 5 bases, with 21 bases between. The CDR3 region is CASSHPVRDPIDTQYF. In DNA, the CDR3 is TGCGCCAGCAGTCACCCTGTGAGGGATCCGATAGATACGCAGTATTTT.

This clonotype was seen many times. The chain carries TRBV20-1 and TRBJ2-5; TRBD1 might be the D (6 bases). Germline CDR1 reads DFQATT; CDR2 reads SNEGSKA (reference sequence). The V end lost 6 bases, the J end lost 1 base, and 9 bases lay between the germline ends. This CDR3 has 12 amino acids. The CDR3 sequence is CSAGDIQETQYF. The CDR3 DNA reads TGCAGTGCGGGGGACATCCAAGAGACCCAGTACTTC.

This clonotype was counted between two and nine times. The chain is built from TRBV20-1 and TRBJ2-2; TRBD1 matches 7 bases. CDR1 and CDR2 from the germline V gene are DFQATT and SNEGSKA (reference sequence). The CDR3 consists of 16 residues. V dropped 0 bases and J dropped 8; count of bases not matched to a gene: 12. CDR3 residues: CSARDPGQTPQGELFF. The CDR3 nucleotides read TGCAGTGCTAGAGATCCGGGACAGACCCCGCAGGGGGAGCTGTTTTTT.

J is TRBJ2-1 and V is TRBV20-1; D ambiguous. V was shortened by 0 bases and J by 8 bases, with 8 bases between the two germline ends. This CDR3 region has 12 residues. Germline V gene lookup returns CDR1 DFQATT and CDR2 SNEGSKA (reference sequence). This CDR3 reads CSAREGEYEQFF. CDR3 nucleotides: TGCAGTGCTAGAGAGGGTGAATATGAGCAGTTCTTC.

This clonotype was counted many times. The chain employs TRBV12-3 or TRBV12-4 and TRBJ2-7; 10 positions match TRBD2. This CDR3 has 15 amino acids. Losses at the gene ends were 3 bases for V and 2 bases for J; bases not matched to a gene: 4. CDR3 in amino acids: CASSFESGRAYEQYF. CDR3 DNA sequence: TGTGCCAGCAGTTTTGAGAGCGGGAGGGCCTACGAGCAGTACTTC.

This clonotype was seen more than once but under ten times. This chain links TRBV20-1 with TRBJ2-1, with TRBD2 matching over 11 bases. The CDR3 is made up of 12 amino acids. CDR1 and CDR2 from the germline V gene are DFQATT and SNEGSKA (reference sequence). Here the CDR3 DNA reads TGCAGCCGTAGCGGGGGGGGAAATGAGCAGTTCTTC. It specifies CSRSGGGNEQFF.

The chain carries TRBV7-9 and TRBJ2-3, with D maybe TRBD2 (6 bases). The germline CDR1 and CDR2 sequences are SEHNR and FQNEAQ (reference sequence). The V and J ends lost 5 bases and 3 bases respectively, with 18 bases between them. The CDR3 contains 16 residues. The CDR3 protein is CASSQAPLAKTDTQYF. The CDR3 DNA is TGTGCCAGCAGCCAAGCCCCTCTAGCGAAAACAGATACGCAGTATTTT.

V gene TRBV6-2 or TRBV6-3 combines with J gene TRBJ1-2; D is undetermined. Germline-derived CDR1 and CDR2 are MNHEY and SVGEGT. V was trimmed by 0 bases and J by 4 bases, leaving 12 bases between them. The CDR3 covers 15 residues. The CDR3 DNA reads TGTGCCAGCAGTTACTCCACTCGCACCCTCTATGGCTACACCTTC. Its translation is CASSYSTRTLYGYTF.

V and J are TRBV20-1 and TRBJ2-3; the D gene is possibly TRBD2 (5 bases). Trimming took off 2 bases at V and 6 bases at J, with 12 bases between the two ends. CDR1 and CDR2 (germline): DFQATT, SNEGSKA (reference sequence). The CDR3 sequence is 13 residues long. CDR3 in DNA: TGCAGTGCTAGATCTCCGAGGGTGGATACGCAGTATTTT. It yields the protein CSARSPRVDTQYF.

The genes are TRBV5-5 and TRBJ2-1; D perhaps matches TRBD1 (6 bases). CDR1 SGHKS and CDR2 YYEKEE come from the germline V gene (reference sequence). Between the trimmed V and J ends, which lost 4 bases and 6 bases, there was a span of 20 bases. This CDR3 contains 16 residues. CDR3 sequence reads: CASSGLPPGAGNEQFF. The CDR3 DNA follows: TGTGCCAGCAGCGGCCTTCCCCCAGGGGCGGGCAATGAGCAGTTCTTC.

There are a few counts of this clonotype. V and J are TRBV7-9 and TRBJ1-6; tentatively, D is TRBD1 (5 bases). V was cut by 5 bases and J by 10 bases, with 18 bases left in between. There are 15 residues in the CDR3. Germline V gene data show CDR1 as SEHNR and CDR2 as FQNEAQ (reference sequence). The CDR3 loop is CASSPTVSGESPLHF. In DNA form, the CDR3 reads TGTGCCAGCAGCCCGACAGTCTCCGGCGAGTCACCCCTCCACTTT.

This clonotype has more than one count but fewer than ten. This chain joins TRBV5-1 and TRBJ2-2; D gene ambiguous. Between the trimmed V and J ends, which lost 3 bases and 4 bases, there was a span of 13 bases. This CDR3 has 15 amino acids. Germline CDR1 reads SGHRS; CDR2 reads YFSETQ. Here the CDR3 reads CASSSRALSTGELFF. DNA of the CDR3: TGCGCCAGCAGCTCTCGGGCCCTTTCCACCGGGGAGCTGTTTTTT.

V and J are TRBV29-1 and TRBJ1-2; D is ambiguous. Trimming cost V 4 bases and J 4 bases, with 13 bases left between them. The CDR3 length is 13 residues. Germline CDR1 and CDR2: SQVTM and ANQGSEA. The CDR3 DNA follows: TGCAGCGTTGCGATCGGCGGGCCCTATGGCTACACCTTC. It codes for CSVAIGGPYGYTF. Combining the CDR3 with reference TRBV29-1 and TRBJ1-2 gives the whole variable domain SAVISQKPSRDICQRGTSLTIQCQVDSQVTMMFWYRQQPGQSLTLIATANQGSEATYESGFVIDKFPISRPNLTFSTLTVSNMSPEDSSIYLCSVAIGGPYGYTFGSGTRLTVV.

This clonotype was found many times. The chain recombines TRBV20-1 with TRBJ2-2; TRBD1 matches at 7 bases. The germline gives CDR1 DFQATT, CDR2 SNEGSKA (reference sequence). The CDR3 totals 16 residues. Trimming cost V 2 bases and J 4 bases; bases outside gene matches: 10. This CDR3 is CSARPTGSLGTGELFF. Written as DNA, the CDR3 is TGCAGTGCTAGACCGACAGGGTCACTTGGCACCGGGGAGCTGTTTTTT.

This clonotype was observed a few times. This chain joins TRBV20-1 and TRBJ2-3; 7 positions match TRBD1. This CDR3 is built from 14 residues. Germline trimming cut 6 bases from V and 5 bases from J; bases unmatched to any gene: 11. Germline V gene lookup returns CDR1 DFQATT and CDR2 SNEGSKA (reference sequence). The CDR3 nucleotides are TGCAGTGCGTTAGACAGGGTAGGCCGAGATACGCAGTATTTT. This gives the protein CSALDRVGRDTQYF.

This clonotype was counted only a few times. V gene TRBV20-1 combines with J gene TRBJ2-7, with TRBD1 matching over 10 bases. V lost 5 bases, J lost 5 bases, and 6 bases stayed unmatched. Germline loops: CDR1 DFQATT, CDR2 SNEGSKA (reference sequence). This CDR3 has 13 residues. CDR3 residues: CSAPRDRGNEQYF. In DNA, the CDR3 is TGCAGTGCTCCCCGGGACAGGGGCAACGAGCAGTACTTC.

The rearrangement joins TRBV20-1 to TRBJ2-7, with a weak D call TRBD1 (6 bases). CDR1 and CDR2 (germline): DFQATT, SNEGSKA (reference sequence). The CDR3 runs to 15 residues. Trimming removed 6 bases at V and 0 bases at J, with 18 bases between. The CDR3 loop is CSARRTGQSSYEQYF. The CDR3 DNA sequence: TGCAGTGCCAGGCGTACAGGGCAGAGCTCCTACGAGCAGTACTTC.

This chain joins TRBV24-1 and TRBJ2-5; D may correspond to TRBD1 or TRBD2 (6 bases each). The V end lost 1 base, the J end lost 5 bases, and 13 bases lay between the germline ends. CDR3 length equals 15 residues. Germline assignment: CDR1 KGHDR and CDR2 SFDVKD. The CDR3 protein is CATSDFRGSGETQYF. The CDR3 bases are TGTGCCACCAGTGATTTCAGGGGAAGCGGGGAGACCCAGTACTTC.

This clonotype has only a few counts. This rearrangement joins TRBV6-4 to TRBJ2-4, with TRBD2 identical over 12 bases. CDR1 and CDR2 from the germline V gene are MRHNA and SNTAGT. With V trimmed by 3 bases and J by 13 bases, 4 bases remained unmatched. The CDR3 loop spans 13 amino acids. CDR3 residues: CASSEGLAGLQYF. As DNA, the CDR3 is TGTGCCAGCAGTGAAGGACTAGCGGGGCTACAGTACTTC.

The gene calls are TRBV6-1 and TRBJ1-1; TRBD1 agrees at 7 bases. V shed 6 bases and J 2 bases; nucleotides not matched to a gene: 6. This CDR3 has 14 amino acids. Germline-derived CDR1 and CDR2 are MNHNS and SASEGT. CDR3 DNA: TGTGCCAGCAGGATATTAGGGGGCAACACTGAAGCTTTCTTT. It translates to CASRILGGNTEAFF.

This sequence joins TRBV20-1 and TRBJ1-2; TRBD1 is a possible D gene (5 bases). CDR3 length: 12 residues. Between the trimmed V and J ends, which lost 7 bases and 8 bases, there was a span of 17 bases. Germline CDR1 reads DFQATT; CDR2 reads SNEGSKA (reference sequence). The CDR3 nucleotides read TGCAGTGTAGGCAGCGGGGACCTGGGCTACACCTTC. It translates to CSVGSGDLGYTF.

This clonotype appeared a few times. This chain connects TRBV20-1 to TRBJ2-7; no reliable D call. Trimming pared 2 bases from V and 6 bases from J, leaving 8 bases between. This CDR3 has 11 amino acids. Germline lookup yields CDR1 DFQATT and CDR2 SNEGSKA (reference sequence). As DNA, the CDR3 is TGCAGTGCTAGATATCTCTCCGAGCAGTACTTC. This codes for CSARYLSEQYF.

This clonotype was picked up many times. The chain links TRBV3-1 to TRBJ2-5, with 9 bases lining up with TRBD2. The germline CDR1 and CDR2 sequences are LGHDT and YNNKEL (reference sequence). V dropped 0 bases and J dropped 5; count of bases not matched to a gene: 10. The CDR3 extends over 17 amino acids. CDR3 DNA: TGTGCCAGCAGCCAAGATTTTAAGGCTAGCGGGACGGAGACCCAGTACTTC. Translation: CASSQDFKASGTETQYF.

This clonotype was recorded many times. CDR3 in amino acids: CSAREGGGRPDTQYF. CDR3 bases: TGCAGTGCTAGAGAGGGGGGAGGGAGGCCAGATACGCAGTATTTT. V usage is TRBV20-1 and J usage is TRBJ2-3, with 7 bases matching TRBD2. Germline CDR1 is DFQATT and CDR2 is SNEGSKA (reference sequence). Germline trimming cut 0 bases from V and 4 bases from J; bases unmatched to any gene: 7. CDR3 length equals 15 residues.

This chain connects TRBV10-3 to TRBJ1-4, with D hard to call. The V end lost 10 bases, the J end lost 8 bases, and 23 bases lay between the germline ends. Germline V gene lookup returns CDR1 ENHRY and CDR2 SYGVKD. This CDR3 region has 15 residues. DNA for the CDR3: TGTGCCACAGCTCTACGGTCTACCGAGCTGGAAAAACTGTTTTTT. Translation gives CATALRSTELEKLFF.

The chain has TRBV12-5 and TRBJ2-1, with D tentatively TRBD2 (5 bases). Trimming took off 1 base at V and 7 bases at J, with 8 bases between the two ends. Germline-derived CDR1 and CDR2 are LGHNT and FRNRAP. The CDR3 runs to 13 residues. The CDR3 sequence: CASGLGTSNEQFF. CDR3 DNA: TGTGCTAGTGGTTTGGGGACTTCAAATGAGCAGTTCTTC. The whole variable domain, remainder taken from reference TRBV12-5 and TRBJ2-1, is DARVTQTPRHKVTEMGQEVTMRCQPILGHNTVFWYRQTMMQGLELLAYFRNRAPLDDSGMPKDRFSAEMPDATLATLKIQPSEPRDSAVYFCASGLGTSNEQFFGPGTRLTVL.